Ten or more counts support the clone carrying this T cell receptor beta chain. This CDR3 contains 11 residues. Germline-derived CDR1 and CDR2 are SGHDN and FVKESK. V lost 4 bases and J lost 5, with 5 bases in between. Establishment of the diagnosis relied upon clinical symptoms, serum thyroxine, TRAb, thyroid ultrasound and orbital computed tomography. PBMCs came from 7.5 to 10 ml of fresh peripheral blood. The sample belongs to a study of Graves' ophthalmopathy and Graves' hyperthyroidism. Researchers took RNA transcripts and amplified TCR beta CDR3 regions from them. RT-PCR was first run with HTBI primers, then multiplex PCR in a second round. TCRdb called the multiplex PCR reads again in MiXCR, with one record for every CDR3 protein. The sample has over 150,000 distinct CDR3 sequences, over 35% seen once; the top ten hold under 7%.

This TCR was recovered from a middle-aged woman with Graves' ophthalmopathy. The chain links TRBV14 to TRBJ2-5, with D possibly being TRBD2 (5 bases). Sequences were obtained from peripheral blood. CDR3 loop: CASSRRETQYF. CDR3 bases: TGTGCCAGCAGCCGGAGGGAGACCCAGTACTTC.